Each of the 29 T cell receptor beta chains below was sequenced from the same sample in a study of CD8 T cells in Susac syndrome. After extraction with the RNeasy kit, roughly 0.45 to 1 ug of the RNA was reverse transcribed using random hexamers. TCRdb called the immunoSEQ multiplex PCR reads again in MiXCR, with one record for every CDR3 protein. Found here are 170,000 or so distinct CDR3 sequences, more than 95% of them singletons; the top ten hold around 0.12%. Sequencing was performed on CD4+ T cells from PBMCs. Receptor source: a human donor with Susac syndrome.

This clonotype was seen a single time. DNA for the CDR3: TGCAGCGTTGTATCAGCCCAGGAGACCCAGTACTTC. Protein product: CSVVSAQETQYF. The chain couples TRBV29-1 to TRBJ2-5; D is unresolved. The germline V and J ends were trimmed by 4 bases and 5 bases, with 11 bases remaining between them. The CDR3 covers 12 residues. Germline CDR1 is SQVTM and CDR2 is ANQGSEA.

The genes are TRBV28 and TRBJ2-7; 7 bases line up with TRBD1. Germline lookup yields CDR1 MDHEN and CDR2 SYDVKM. V dropped 4 bases and J dropped 4; count of bases not matched to a gene: 4. The CDR3 totals 13 residues. The CDR3 nucleotides read TGTGCCAGCAGTTCGGACAGGCCTTACGAGCAGTACGTC. It codes for CASSSDRPYEQYV.

The chain combines TRBV7-2 with TRBJ2-7; a weak D match, TRBD1 (6 bases). V was shortened by 4 bases and J by 4 bases, with 14 bases between the two germline ends. CDR1 is SGHTA and CDR2 is FQGNSA in the germline V gene. The CDR3 is 14 residues long. The CDR3 protein is CASSYGTPRYEQYF. The CDR3 nucleotides are TGTGCCAGCAGCTACGGGACACCCAGATACGAGCAGTACTTC.

The V and J genes are TRBV3-1 and TRBJ2-2, with TRBD1 identical over 7 bases. This CDR3 contains 14 residues. Unmatched junction bases numbered 4, after V lost 3 bases and J lost 6 bases. Germline loops: CDR1 LGHDT, CDR2 YNNKEL (reference sequence). CDR3: CASSQIQGAGELFF. CDR3 DNA sequence: TGTGCCAGCAGCCAGATTCAGGGGGCCGGGGAGCTGTTTTTT.

Here the CDR3 reads CASRTRTGGGSNQPQHF. The CDR3 DNA reads TGCGCCAGCAGAACCCGGACAGGGGGCGGGAGCAATCAGCCCCAGCATTTT. V usage is TRBV23-1 and J usage is TRBJ1-5, with 11 nucleotides matching TRBD1. TRBV23-1 is noted as an ORF with a role that remains uncertain. There are 17 residues in the CDR3. Unmatched junction bases numbered 8, after V lost 6 bases and J lost 1 base.

The chain carries TRBV29-1 and TRBJ2-3, with 7 bases fitting TRBD2. Germline trimming cut 5 bases from V and 1 base from J; bases unmatched to any gene: 9. There are 15 residues in the CDR3. Germline V gene lookup returns CDR1 SQVTM and CDR2 ANQGSEA. The chain's CDR3 is CSVLGGGPGTDTQYF. CDR3 DNA: TGCAGCGTTCTTGGGGGGGGACCTGGCACAGATACGCAGTATTTT.

The V call is TRBV5-6, the J call TRBJ2-7; D perhaps matches TRBD2 (6 bases). Trimming removed 4 bases at V and 6 bases at J, with 8 bases between. This CDR3 contains 11 residues. The germline V gene encodes CDR1 SGHDT and CDR2 YYEEEE. The CDR3 DNA reads TGTGCCAGCAGCCGGGGACTCGAGCAGTACTTC. It translates to CASSRGLEQYF.

This chain uses TRBV14 with TRBJ2-1, with D possibly called TRBD1 or TRBD2 (5 bases each). Looked up from germline, CDR1 is SGHDN and CDR2 is FVKESK. The CDR3 has 15 residues. V gave up 0 bases and J gave up 3 bases, with 9 bases separating them. The CDR3 DNA sequence: TGTGCCAGCAGCCAAGAGAGGGGCCGCTACAATGAGCAGTTCTTC. This gives the protein CASSQERGRYNEQFF. Using reference TRBV14 and TRBJ2-1 for the parts outside the CDR3, the full variable domain is EAGVTQFPSHSVIEKGQTVTLRCDPISGHDNLYWYRRVMGKEIKFLLHFVKESKQDESGMPNNRFLAERTGGTYSTLKVQPAELEDSGVYFCASSQERGRYNEQFFGPGTRLTVL.

The CDR3 sequence: CAWSVSSGRETQYF. The CDR3 bases are TGTGCCTGGAGTGTTTCTAGCGGGAGAGAGACCCAGTACTTC. The chain uses TRBV30 and TRBJ2-5, with 10 bases matching TRBD2. This CDR3 spans 14 amino acids. V trimming: 0 bases; J trimming: 4 bases; junction bases outside the gene matches: 2. Germline V gene data show CDR1 as GTSNPN and CDR2 as SVGIG (reference sequence).

V is TRBV30 and J is TRBJ1-2, with D maybe TRBD1 (5 bases). This CDR3 has 13 amino acids. V was pared by 2 bases and J by 4 bases, with 11 bases between. Germline V CDR1 and CDR2: GTSNPN, SVGIG (reference sequence). The CDR3 here is CAWSRDRPYGYTF. The CDR3 region has the DNA TGTGCCTGGAGTCGCGACAGACCCTATGGCTACACCTTC.

The chain combines TRBV29-1 with TRBJ2-7; the D gene is possibly TRBD1 (6 bases). The V end lost 5 bases, the J end lost 4 bases, and 15 bases lay between the germline ends. The germline V gene has CDR1 SQVTM and CDR2 ANQGSEA. The CDR3 is made up of 13 amino acids. The CDR3 here is CSVYAGEGYEQYF. The DNA for the CDR3 is TGCAGCGTTTACGCAGGGGAAGGTTACGAGCAGTACTTC.

This chain connects TRBV7-9 to TRBJ2-3; 7 bases line up with TRBD1. This CDR3 comprises 15 residues. Germline CDR1 SEHNR, CDR2 FQNEAQ (reference sequence). V lost 2 bases to trimming and J lost 4 bases; unmatched junction nucleotides: 6. The CDR3 here is CASSLRGPEADTQYF. Here the CDR3 DNA reads TGTGCCAGCAGCTTAAGGGGGCCCGAGGCAGATACGCAGTATTTT.

The chain employs TRBV4-3 and TRBJ1-5; 8 bases match TRBD1. CDR3 length: 13 amino acids. The junction had 4 bases not matched to a gene; V was cut back by 7 bases and J by 5 bases. Germline CDR1 reads LGHNA; CDR2 reads YSLEER. The CDR3 reads CASTTGGDQPQHF. The CDR3 nucleotides read TGCGCCAGCACAACAGGGGGTGATCAGCCCCAGCATTTT.

This clonotype was counted once. The chain is built from TRBV20-1 and TRBJ1-3; D unclear. Between the trimmed V and J ends, which lost 3 bases and 14 bases, there was a span of 17 bases. Germline CDR1 DFQATT, CDR2 SNEGSKA (reference sequence). The CDR3 loop spans 12 amino acids. In nucleotides, the CDR3 is TGCAGTGCTAGGGCTAATACTGGCACTTTATATTTT. This encodes CSARANTGTLYF.

V and J are TRBV12-3 or TRBV12-4 and TRBJ2-3; D is perhaps TRBD2 (6 bases). Trimming removed 4 bases at V and 6 bases at J, with 8 bases between. The CDR3 is 12 residues long. The CDR3 reads CASSSGADTQYF. As DNA, the CDR3 is TGTGCCAGCAGTTCGGGAGCGGATACGCAGTATTTT.

This chain uses TRBV7-8 with TRBJ2-3; D might be TRBD2 (7 bases). The CDR3 loop spans 16 amino acids. V was cut by 4 bases and J by 4 bases, with 18 bases left in between. Germline loops: CDR1 SGHVS, CDR2 FQNEAQ. The DNA of the CDR3 is TGTGCCAGCAGCTCTCCTCGCGGGGGCGGCCCAGATACGCAGTATTTT. Amino acids: CASSSPRGGGPDTQYF. Based on the CDR3 plus reference TRBV7-8 and TRBJ2-3, the full variable domain is GAGVSQSPRYKVAKRGQDVALRCDPISGHVSLFWYQQALGQGPEFLTYFQNEAQLDKSGLPSDRFFAERPEGSVSTLKIQRTQQEDSAVYLCASSSPRGGGPDTQYFGPGTRLTVL.

This sequence joins TRBV27 and TRBJ2-6; a weak D match, TRBD1 (6 bases). The V gene lost 3 bases and the J gene lost 0 bases, with 15 bases spanning the gap. In germline, CDR1 is MNHEY, CDR2 SMNVEV (reference sequence). The CDR3 loop spans 18 amino acids. CDR3 sequence reads: CASSLLGQRTSGANVLTF. CDR3 DNA sequence: TGTGCCAGCAGTTTGTTAGGACAGAGAACCTCTGGGGCCAACGTCCTGACTTTC. Drawing the rest from reference TRBV27 and TRBJ2-6, the complete variable domain is EAQVTQNPRYLITVTGKKLTVTCSQNMNHEYMSWYRQDPGLGLRQIYYSMNVEVTDKGDVPEGYKVSRKEKRNFPLILESPSPNQTSLYFCASSLLGQRTSGANVLTFGAGSRLTVL.

The V and J genes are TRBV29-1 and TRBJ1-1; D is possibly TRBD1 (5 bases). V was shortened by 3 bases and J by 0 bases, with 8 bases between the two germline ends. Germline V CDR1 and CDR2: SQVTM, ANQGSEA. This CDR3 spans 13 amino acids. CDR3 sequence (DNA): TGCAGCGTTGAGAGGGGCATGAACACTGAAGCTTTCTTT. Protein sequence: CSVERGMNTEAFF. Drawing the rest from reference TRBV29-1 and TRBJ1-1, the complete variable domain is SAVISQKPSRDICQRGTSLTIQCQVDSQVTMMFWYRQQPGQSLTLIATANQGSEATYESGFVIDKFPISRPNLTFSTLTVSNMSPEDSSIYLCSVERGMNTEAFFGQGTRLTVV.

This chain joins TRBV29-1 and TRBJ2-3; D is undetermined. V lost 1 base to trimming and J lost 2 bases, with 1 base between them. This CDR3 region has 11 residues. CDR1 and CDR2 from the germline V gene are SQVTM and ANQGSEA. CDR3 nucleotide sequence: TGCAGCGTTGAAGCCACAGATACGCAGTATTTT. This encodes CSVEATDTQYF.

The rearrangement uses TRBV5-1 and TRBJ2-1; 8 bases align to TRBD1. This CDR3 spans 16 amino acids. CDR1 is SGHRS and CDR2 is YFSETQ in the germline V gene. V shed 0 bases, J shed 6 bases, and the junction held 8 bases outside the gene matches. The chain's CDR3 is CASSLGTGKFTNEQFF. The CDR3, as DNA: TGCGCCAGCAGCTTGGGGACAGGGAAATTTACCAATGAGCAGTTCTTC.

The chain is built from TRBV4-3 and TRBJ1-5; the D is unclear. The V end was cut by 0 bases, the J end by 7 bases, with 10 bases between. The CDR3 is 14 amino acids. Looked up from germline, CDR1 is LGHNA and CDR2 is YSLEER. The DNA of the CDR3 is TGCGCCAGCAGCCAAGATAACATAGGGCAGCCCCAGCATTTT. It yields the protein CASSQDNIGQPQHF.

This chain uses TRBV29-1 with TRBJ1-2; possibly TRBD1 for D (6 bases). Germline CDR1 and CDR2: SQVTM and ANQGSEA. The CDR3 length is 12 residues. With 6 bases removed from V and 4 bases from J, the gap between germline ends came to 12 bases. The CDR3: CSVRLGAYGYTF. The CDR3 bases are TGCAGCGTCCGGCTGGGGGCCTATGGCTACACCTTC.

This sequence joins TRBV12-3 or TRBV12-4 and TRBJ2-7, with 9 nucleotides matching TRBD1. The CDR3 extends over 14 amino acids. Losses at the gene ends were 5 bases for V and 1 base for J; bases not matched to a gene: 3. CDR3 bases: TGTGCCAGCAGTCGGACAGGGGCTTCCTACGAGCAGTACTTC. It codes for CASSRTGASYEQYF.

The chain recombines TRBV27 with TRBJ2-6, with a tentative D call TRBD1 (5 bases). This CDR3 has 18 amino acids. Trimming cost V 6 bases and J 0 bases, with 18 bases left between them. The germline V gene encodes CDR1 MNHEY and CDR2 SMNVEV (reference sequence). For the CDR3, the DNA is TGTGCCAGCAGGGCCAGGGTAGGGGAAGGCTCTGGGGCCAACGTCCTGACTTTC. Translated, it gives CASRARVGEGSGANVLTF.

The V gene is TRBV20-1, the J gene TRBJ2-7; 9 bases agree with TRBD1. V dropped 3 bases and J dropped 4; count of bases not matched to a gene: 7. CDR3 size: 14 residues. Per germline, CDR1 DFQATT and CDR2 SNEGSKA (reference sequence). CDR3 nucleotide sequence: TGCAGTGCTAGCGTACCGGGACAGGGTTACGAGCAGTACTTC. This translates into CSASVPGQGYEQYF.

This sequence joins TRBV29-1 and TRBJ1-1, with TRBD1 identical over 10 bases. CDR1 and CDR2 from the germline V gene are SQVTM and ANQGSEA. The length of the CDR3 is 14 residues. With 7 bases clipped from V and 6 bases from J, the junction kept 11 bases outside the gene matches. In DNA, the CDR3 is TGCAGCGCTCCCAAGGCTGGACAGGGGGCTGAAGCTTTCTTT. Amino acids: CSAPKAGQGAEAFF.

CDR3 residues: CASSPGAGDEQFF. CDR3 nucleotide sequence: TGTGCCAGCTCACCGGGGGCCGGGGATGAGCAGTTCTTC. The V and J genes are TRBV18 and TRBJ2-1; weak D call: TRBD1 (6 bases). Germline lookup yields CDR1 KGHSH and CDR2 LQKENI. V dropped 3 bases and J dropped 8 bases, with 11 bases sitting between them. This CDR3 has 13 residues.

The V and J genes are TRBV20-1 and TRBJ2-3; D might be TRBD1 (5 bases). Germline CDR1 and CDR2: DFQATT and SNEGSKA (reference sequence). The CDR3 has 13 residues. V lost 3 bases, J lost 2 bases, and 9 bases lay in between. The DNA of the CDR3 is TGCAGTGCTAGGCAGGGATTCACAGATACGCAGTATTTT. Its translation: CSARQGFTDTQYF.

The chain couples TRBV28 to TRBJ1-2; perhaps TRBD1 as D (5 bases). Germline values: CDR1 MDHEN, CDR2 SYDVKM. The CDR3 totals 13 residues. The V end lost 8 bases, the J end lost 4 bases, and 14 bases lay between the germline ends. The CDR3 here is CASVGPEAYGYTF. DNA of the CDR3: TGTGCCAGCGTGGGGCCGGAGGCCTATGGCTACACCTTC.